The clone carrying this T cell receptor beta chain was observed many times. The target antigen is unknown. The read terminates 3 residues ahead of where the CDR3 ends, so the germline J gene completes it. This sample was taken from a study of T cell clonality in common variable immunodeficiency. Study-level findings and limits: T cell subpopulation sequencing would be needed to explain CVID clonality. Common variable immunodeficiency TCR beta sequences reportedly had fewer deletions and N-nucleotide insertions. Shared TCRbeta clones were fewer between CVID subjects than controls.

Each donor provided roughly 5 to 8 ml of heparinized whole blood. The CDR3 spans 17 residues. Looked up from germline, CDR1 is MDHEN and CDR2 is SYDVKM. Profiling relied on immunoSEQ multiplex PCR, and the TCRdb table lists in-frame clones only, not all of them. The sample was found to contain 45,000 to 55,000 clones, and every one recurs. The sample was peripheral blood mononuclear cells. The chain uses TRBV28 and TRBJ2-3; 12 nucleotides agree with TRBD2. The origin of this receptor is a person aged 18 to 75 in good health. The CDR3 spells CASSPPRIRLAGDPQYF. The sequenced part of the CDR3 DNA is TGTGCCAGCAGCCCCCCGAGGATAAGACTAGCGGGAGACCCG.